Below are 16 T cell receptor beta chains sequenced from a single sample in a study of blood T cells in healthy people across ages. For the second PCR, which ran for 7 to 11 cycles, a sample-barcoded 5' primer and a J-beta primer mix were used. TCRdb analysed the 5' RACE reads with MiXCR anew, one entry per CDR3 protein. This table has approximately 730,000 distinct CDR3 sequences, roughly 43% appearing once. Sequenced input: blood. These TCRs come from a woman aged 60-75 years in good health.

This clonotype was seen a handful of times. This chain uses TRBV18 with TRBJ2-7, with 7 bases fitting TRBD1. Looked up from germline, CDR1 is KGHSH and CDR2 is LQKENI. The V segment lost 3 bases and the J segment 2 bases; nucleotides outside the gene matches: 7. This CDR3 spans 15 amino acids. The CDR3 spells CASSPPGTDAYEQYF. In DNA form, the CDR3 reads TGTGCCAGCTCACCTCCCGGGACAGACGCCTACGAGCAGTACTTC.

V and J are TRBV30 and TRBJ1-2; 7 positions agree with TRBD1. Germline loops: CDR1 GTSNPN, CDR2 SVGIG (reference sequence). The CDR3 spans 12 residues. V was pared by 3 bases and J by 10 bases, with 8 bases of the junction left unmatched. For the CDR3, the DNA is TGTGCCTGGAGCGTCACAGGGGAAGTCTACACCTTC. Encoded protein: CAWSVTGEVYTF. Drawing the rest from reference TRBV30 and TRBJ1-2, the complete variable domain is SQTIHQWPATLVQPVGSPLSLECTVEGTSNPNLYWYRQAAGRGLQLLFYSVGIGQISSEVPQNLSASRPQDRQFILSSKKLLLSDSGFYLCAWSVTGEVYTFGSGTRLTVV.

This clonotype was observed a few times. The J gene is TRBJ2-7, the V gene TRBV6-6; no firm D call. Germline V gives CDR1 MNHNY, CDR2 SVGAGI (reference sequence). V was trimmed by 6 bases and J by 5 bases, leaving 14 bases between them. The CDR3 has 13 amino acids. CDR3 nucleotide sequence: TGTGCCAGCAGCACCGACGAGATTGACGAGCAGTACTTC. Its protein product is CASSTDEIDEQYF.

V and J are TRBV14 and TRBJ2-1; D is perhaps TRBD1 or TRBD2 (5 bases each). The end of the DNA is better explained by TRBJ2-7, so the J call may be wrong. The CDR3 consists of 18 residues. From germline, CDR1 is SGHDN and CDR2 FVKESK. The CDR3: CASSQEGVYQTFYNEQYF. CDR3 DNA: TGTGCCAGCAGCCAAGAGGGGGTATATCAGACCTTCTACAATGAGCAGTACTTC.

The chain couples TRBV20-1 to TRBJ1-2, with 8 bases matching TRBD1. Germline V lookup: CDR1 DFQATT, CDR2 SNEGSKA (reference sequence). The CDR3 length is 13 residues. The trim removed 7 bases at V and 5 bases at J, leaving 9 bases unmatched. The CDR3 nucleotides read TGCAGTGTCCTCACCGGGACAGGTTATGGCTACACCTTC. Its translation: CSVLTGTGYGYTF.

This chain joins TRBV20-1 and TRBJ2-3; TRBD1 aligns across 11 bases. CDR1 is DFQATT and CDR2 is SNEGSKA in the germline V gene (reference sequence). V lost 7 bases and J lost 2; bases outside the gene matches: 8. This CDR3 has 15 residues. The CDR3 DNA sequence: TGCAGTGTTGGACAGGGGGCAGCAGACACAGATACGCAGTATTTT. This encodes CSVGQGAADTDTQYF.

About this clonotype: One end of the junction fails to match germline, which may point to a read error. The chain joins TRBV14 to TRBJ1-1; D uncertain. The CDR3 loop spans 14 amino acids. Germline V gene sequence: CDR1 SGHDN, CDR2 FVKESK. The CDR3 reads CASGQGWGNTEAFF. In DNA, the CDR3 is TGTGCCAGCGGCCAAGGGTGGGGGAACACTGAAGCTTTCTTT.

CDR3 sequence reads: CASSQVVSDYEQYF. Written as DNA, the CDR3 is TGCGCCAGCAGCCAAGTAGTCTCCGACTACGAGCAGTACTTC. The J gene is TRBJ2-7, the V gene TRBV4-3; D uncertain. Germline CDR1 LGHNA, CDR2 YSLEER. Trimming stripped 1 base from V and 3 bases from J, with 10 bases between. CDR3 length: 14 residues.

This clonotype was seen at least ten times. This rearrangement joins TRBV20-1 to TRBJ2-1; D is perhaps TRBD1 or TRBD2 (5 bases each). This CDR3 spans 18 amino acids. Germline values: CDR1 DFQATT, CDR2 SNEGSKA (reference sequence). Trimming took off 2 bases at V and 3 bases at J, with 23 bases between the two ends. The CDR3 is CSARFLGEWRGLYNEQFF. Written as DNA, the CDR3 is TGCAGTGCTAGATTTTTAGGGGAGTGGAGAGGGCTCTACAATGAGCAGTTCTTC.

This clonotype came up many times. In nucleotides, the CDR3 is TGTGCCAGCTCCGCTCCCACAGATACGCAGTATTTT. Translation: CASSAPTDTQYF. V and J are TRBV6-5 and TRBJ2-3; D call uncertain. This CDR3 has 12 residues. With 8 bases removed from V and 2 bases from J, the gap between germline ends came to 8 bases. Germline CDR1 reads MNHEY; CDR2 reads SVGAGI.

The table lists this clonotype with a few counts. The V call is TRBV12-3 or TRBV12-4, the J call TRBJ2-4, with 8 bases matching TRBD1. Trimming took 7 bases from V and 1 from J; bases not matched to a gene: 12. The CDR3 loop spans 17 amino acids. The CDR3 loop reads CASTSVGQGSAKNIQYF. The CDR3 bases are TGTGCCAGCACCTCTGTAGGACAGGGATCGGCCAAAAACATTCAGTACTTC.

In regard to this clonotype: An end of the junction does not agree with germline; a read error may underlie this. The rearrangement uses TRBV4-1 and TRBJ2-3, with TRBD1 as a possible D gene (5 bases). Germline V gives CDR1 MGHRA, CDR2 YSYEKL. CDR3 length: 16 residues. CDR3 DNA: TGCGCCAGCAGCCAAGACTCGCGGATAACTACAGGTACGCAGTATTTT. Its protein is CASSQDSRITTGTQYF.

This chain uses TRBV10-3 with TRBJ2-7; D call uncertain. Germline V gives CDR1 ENHRY, CDR2 SYGVKD. There are 11 residues in the CDR3. The V gene lost 5 bases and the J gene lost 9 bases, with 11 bases spanning the gap. The DNA for the CDR3 is TGTGCCATCAGTCTCGGCCATTCGCAGTACTTC. The encoded protein is CAISLGHSQYF.

This clonotype was counted between two and nine times. The chain has TRBV2 and TRBJ2-3; 9 bases fit TRBD2. V gave up 6 bases and J gave up 2 bases; unmatched junction bases: 6. This CDR3 region has 15 residues. Germline V gene data show CDR1 as SNHLY and CDR2 as FYNNEI. The CDR3 protein is CASSGLAGYTDTQYF. The CDR3 bases are TGTGCCAGCAGCGGGCTAGCGGGGTACACAGATACGCAGTATTTT.

This clonotype was recorded a few times. The chain employs TRBV28 and TRBJ2-7; TRBD2 aligns across 7 bases. The germline gives CDR1 MDHEN, CDR2 SYDVKM. V gave up 3 bases and J gave up 2 bases; unmatched junction bases: 4. The CDR3 extends over 14 amino acids. In nucleotides, the CDR3 is TGTGCCAGCAGTTTTGGGGAGGGAACCTACGAGCAGTACTTC. Its translation is CASSFGEGTYEQYF.

This chain connects TRBV28 to TRBJ1-1, with 8 nucleotides matching TRBD1. With 2 bases clipped from V and 10 bases from J, the junction kept 12 bases outside the gene matches. This CDR3 region has 15 residues. Germline V gives CDR1 MDHEN, CDR2 SYDVKM. The CDR3 DNA reads as TGTGCCAGCAGTTTACATTCGGACAGGGCGTCTGTAGCTTTCTTT. Protein sequence: CASSLHSDRASVAFF.